This T cell receptor (beta chain) is from a study of blood T cell repertoires in COVID-19. Across the whole study: COVID-19 samples from acute and convalescent phases originated in the United States, Italy and Spain.

V was trimmed by 3 bases and J by 5 bases, leaving 8 bases between them. Germline CDR1 SQVTM, CDR2 ANQGSEA. This CDR3 has 11 residues. Under the authors' procedure: It was from reference gene primer amplification that nucleated cell counts were estimated. Sequenced by immunoSEQ multiplex PCR; TCRdb stores in-frame clones only, minus some. V and J calls and clone size are as listed in that table; D and trimming were resolved from the DNA. The table records roughly 330,000 clones, around nine tenths of them present only once. The age range of participants was about 18 to 95 years, with residence in about two dozen US areas.

Sequenced: PBMCs or T cells enriched from blood (not recorded which). The sequence came from a woman aged 30 to 39 who had recovered from COVID-19. V is TRBV29-1 and J is TRBJ2-7; D not resolved. CDR3 DNA: TGCAGCGTTGACTTGGCGGACGAGCAGTACTTC. Translation gives CSVDLADEQYF.